This TCR beta chain emerged from a study of blood T cell repertoires in COVID-19. This CDR3 has 13 residues. Germline V gives CDR1 LGHNT, CDR2 FRNRAP. The V end lost 1 base, the J end lost 4 bases, and 7 bases lay between the germline ends. Libraries were prepared by immunoSEQ multiplex PCR; TCRdb keeps only in-frame clonotypes and omits some of them. The data show some 90,000 clones, 70% to 90% seen once. The genes are TRBV12-5 and TRBJ1-1; D remains unclear. Source material: peripheral blood. This clonotype originated in a man in his forties or fifties with acute or convalescent COVID-19. The CDR3 is CASGLEPGTEAFF. The CDR3 DNA reads as TGTGCTAGTGGTTTGGAACCAGGCACTGAAGCTTTCTTT.